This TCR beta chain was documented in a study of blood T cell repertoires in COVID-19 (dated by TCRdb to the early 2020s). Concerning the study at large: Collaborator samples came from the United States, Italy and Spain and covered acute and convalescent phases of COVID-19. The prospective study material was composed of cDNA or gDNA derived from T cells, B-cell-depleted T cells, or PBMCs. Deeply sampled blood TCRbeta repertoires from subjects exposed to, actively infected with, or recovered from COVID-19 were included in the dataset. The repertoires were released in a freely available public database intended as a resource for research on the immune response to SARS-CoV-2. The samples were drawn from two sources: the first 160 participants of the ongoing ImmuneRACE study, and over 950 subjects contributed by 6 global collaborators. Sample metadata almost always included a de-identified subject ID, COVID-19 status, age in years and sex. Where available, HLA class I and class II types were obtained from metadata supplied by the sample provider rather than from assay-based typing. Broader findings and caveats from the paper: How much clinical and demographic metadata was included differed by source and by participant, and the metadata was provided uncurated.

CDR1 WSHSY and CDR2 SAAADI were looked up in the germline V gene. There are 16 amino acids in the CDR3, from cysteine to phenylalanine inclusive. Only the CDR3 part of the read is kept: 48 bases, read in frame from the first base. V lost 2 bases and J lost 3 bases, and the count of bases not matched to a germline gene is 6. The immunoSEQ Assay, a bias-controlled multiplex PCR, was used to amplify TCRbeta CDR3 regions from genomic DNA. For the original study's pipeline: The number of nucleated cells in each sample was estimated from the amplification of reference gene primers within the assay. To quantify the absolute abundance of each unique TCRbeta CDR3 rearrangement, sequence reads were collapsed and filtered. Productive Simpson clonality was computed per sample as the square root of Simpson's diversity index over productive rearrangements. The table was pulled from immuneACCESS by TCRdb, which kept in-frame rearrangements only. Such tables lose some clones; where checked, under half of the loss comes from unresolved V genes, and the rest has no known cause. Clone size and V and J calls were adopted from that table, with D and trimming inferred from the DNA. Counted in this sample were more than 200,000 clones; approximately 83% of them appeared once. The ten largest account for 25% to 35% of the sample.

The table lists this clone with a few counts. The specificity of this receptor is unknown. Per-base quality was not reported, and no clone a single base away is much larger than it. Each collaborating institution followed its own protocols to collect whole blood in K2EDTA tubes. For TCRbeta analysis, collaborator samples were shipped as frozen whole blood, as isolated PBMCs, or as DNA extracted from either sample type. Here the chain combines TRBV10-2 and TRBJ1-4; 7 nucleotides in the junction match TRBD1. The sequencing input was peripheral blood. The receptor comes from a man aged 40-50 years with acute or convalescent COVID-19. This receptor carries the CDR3 CASSETGEGPNEKLFF. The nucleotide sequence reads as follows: TGCGCCAGCAGTGAGACAGGGGAAGGGCCTAATGAAAAACTGTTTTTT.